Listed here are 5 T cell receptor beta chains from one sample, sequenced in a study of blood T cells in healthy people across ages. Primers used in a second PCR of about 6 to 11 cycles were a sample-barcoded 5' primer and a J-beta primer mix. MiXCR, applied by TCRdb to the 5' RACE reads, yields one record per CDR3 protein. The sample includes 600,000 or so distinct CDR3 sequences, around half of them seen just once. Sequenced input: blood. These receptors came from a man older than 75 in good health.

A few counts support this clonotype. The chain has TRBV29-1 and TRBJ1-2; D not certain. The V and J ends lost 6 bases and 7 bases respectively, with 15 bases between them. The V gene's germline CDR1 is SQVTM and CDR2 ANQGSEA. The CDR3 consists of 12 residues. The CDR3 region is CSVRTGSGGYTF. CDR3 nucleotides: TGCAGCGTCCGGACGGGTAGTGGTGGCTACACCTTC.

This clonotype showed up many times. The rearrangement links TRBV6-5 to TRBJ1-1; 12 bases map to TRBD1. CDR1 is MNHEY and CDR2 is SVGAGI in the germline V gene. The junction had 4 bases not matched to a gene; V was cut back by 5 bases and J by 3 bases. The CDR3 spans 15 residues. CDR3 loop: CASSGGQGAYTEAFF. The CDR3 DNA reads TGTGCCAGCAGTGGGGGACAGGGGGCTTACACTGAAGCTTTCTTT.

The chain uses TRBV4-1 and TRBJ1-3, with 7 bases identical to TRBD1. The CDR3 spans 17 residues. Germline loops: CDR1 MGHRA, CDR2 YSYEKL. The junction had 10 bases not matched to a gene; V was cut back by 5 bases and J by 0 bases. CDR3 sequence: CASSLGDRQYSGNTIYF. The DNA for the CDR3 is TGCGCCAGCAGCTTAGGGGACAGACAATACTCTGGAAACACCATATATTTT.

This clonotype was counted only a few times. The chain recombines TRBV6-5 with TRBJ2-5; D possibly corresponds to TRBD2 (6 bases). CDR1 and CDR2 from the germline V gene are MNHEY and SVGAGI. CDR3 length: 18 amino acids. V gave up 2 bases and J gave up 1 base, with 20 bases separating them. The CDR3 sequence: CASSYDRAPGSGQETQYF. CDR3 nucleotide sequence: TGTGCCAGCAGTTACGATCGGGCCCCCGGGAGTGGCCAAGAGACCCAGTACTTC.

The J gene is TRBJ1-5, the V gene TRBV5-1; D remains ambiguous. Trimming took 5 bases from V and 4 from J, leaving 10 bases between them. Germline CDR1 reads SGHRS; CDR2 reads YFSETQ. This CDR3 is built from 13 residues. For the CDR3, the DNA is TGCGCCAGCAGTGAACGGATGAATCAGCCCCAGCATTTT. It specifies CASSERMNQPQHF.